This T cell receptor (beta chain) was identified in a study of T cell responses to AZD1222 COVID-19 vaccine. In regard to this clone: Its target is unknown. The same CDR3 is also encoded by other DNA sequences in this sample.

Profiling relied on immunoSEQ multiplex PCR, and the TCRdb table lists in-frame clones only, not all of them. Counted here are about 85,000 clones, approximately 87% occurring once; the ten biggest clones make up 5.5% to 8%. General study results and limits: White British ancestry dominated among donors, who included more females, and clonal diversity was possibly underestimated.

The V and J ends lost 0 bases and 2 bases, in that order; junction bases with no gene match: 6. The CDR3 loop spans 16 amino acids. CDR1 and CDR2 from the germline V gene are SGHRS and YFSETQ. This sequence was found in an adult in good health. The chain carries TRBV5-1 and TRBJ2-5; TRBD1 matches at 8 bases. Sequenced material: peripheral blood, taken on day 0 of AZD1222 vaccination. The CDR3 loop reads CASSLGGQAQQETQYF. As DNA, the CDR3 is TGCGCCAGCAGCTTGGGGGGACAGGCGCAGCAAGAGACCCAGTACTTC. Drawing the rest from reference TRBV5-1 and TRBJ2-5, the complete variable domain is KAGVTQTPRYLIKTRGQQVTLSCSPISGHRSVSWYQQTPGQGLQFLFEYFSETQRNKGNFPGRFSGRQFSNSRSEMNVSTLELGDSALYLCASSLGGQAQQETQYFGPGTRLLVL.